The 30 T cell receptor beta chains reported below all come from one sample, sequenced in a study of T cells in Graves' hyperthyroidism and ophthalmopathy. Researchers took RNA transcripts and amplified the TCR beta CDR3 regions from them. TCR CDR3 underwent first-round RT-PCR with the HTBI primer set. One entry per CDR3 protein results from TCRdb running MiXCR on the multiplex PCR reads. The sample records around 240,000 distinct CDR3 sequences, roughly 15% being singletons. The sample consisted of blood. The source of these receptors is a woman aged 40 to 55 with Graves' hyperthyroidism that later progressed to Graves' ophthalmopathy.

This clonotype was counted at least ten times. J is TRBJ1-1 and V is TRBV25-1; D might be TRBD1 (5 bases). The ends were cut back, 7 bases at V and 0 bases at J, with 18 bases in the middle. Per the germline V gene, CDR1 is MGHDK and CDR2 is SYGVNS. CDR3 length: 16 residues. The CDR3 nucleotides read TGTGCCAGCACCGGGGGGTTGGGGATGGTGAACACTGAAGCTTTCTTT. Encoded protein: CASTGGLGMVNTEAFF.

This clonotype was counted ten times or more. This sequence joins TRBV12-3 or TRBV12-4 and TRBJ2-7; 12 bases align to TRBD2. After removal of 11 bases from V and 5 bases from J, the junction contained 10 bases not matched to a gene. The CDR3 has 14 residues. The CDR3 is CASLAGGPKNEQYF. Here the CDR3 DNA reads TGTGCCTCCCTAGCGGGAGGGCCTAAGAACGAGCAGTACTTC.

The table lists this clonotype with many counts. J is TRBJ1-3 and V is TRBV12-3 or TRBV12-4; no clear D gene. V was trimmed by 3 bases and J by 4 bases, leaving 16 bases between them. This CDR3 region has 16 residues. The CDR3 loop reads CASSFWAGLRGNTIYF. CDR3 nucleotide sequence: TGTGCCAGCAGTTTCTGGGCGGGCCTGAGGGGAAACACCATATATTTT.

This clonotype was seen repeatedly, ten times or more. This chain joins TRBV7-8 and TRBJ2-7; 9 bases map to TRBD1. V was clipped by 6 bases and J by 3 bases; unmatched bases: 6. From germline, CDR1 is SGHVS and CDR2 FQNEAQ. CDR3 length: 14 amino acids. The CDR3 reads CASRYRDRDYEQYF. CDR3 in DNA: TGTGCCAGCAGATACCGGGACAGGGACTACGAGCAGTACTTC.

This clonotype was observed at least ten times. The V call is TRBV11-2, the J call TRBJ2-1, with D possibly being TRBD2 (6 bases). Germline V gene data show CDR1 as SGHAT and CDR2 as FQNNGV. The CDR3 has 14 residues. V was clipped by 5 bases and J by 3 bases, with 11 bases between them. The DNA for the CDR3 is TGTGCCAGCAGCCCGGCGGGACTCTACAATGAGCAGTTCTTC. Translated: CASSPAGLYNEQFF.

This clonotype was observed many times. The chain couples TRBV30 to TRBJ2-7, with D possibly TRBD2 on 5 matching bases. The CDR3 is made up of 14 amino acids. CDR1 and CDR2 (germline): GTSNPN, SVGIG (reference sequence). Trimming removed 4 bases from V and 5 bases from J, with 18 bases in between. DNA for the CDR3: TGTGCCTGGAAAGGACTCCTAATGGCCCACGAGCAGTACTTC. It is translated as CAWKGLLMAHEQYF.

This clonotype occurred a few times. The chain combines TRBV5-6 with TRBJ2-1, with D possibly being TRBD2 (6 bases). Per germline, CDR1 SGHDT and CDR2 YYEEEE. V gave up 2 bases and J gave up 10 bases, with 22 bases separating them. This CDR3 contains 16 residues. CDR3 region: CASSFGGGTRSGEQFF. The CDR3 nucleotides read TGTGCCAGCAGCTTCGGGGGTGGAACACGGTCAGGGGAGCAGTTCTTC.

This clonotype was observed a handful of times. This chain joins TRBV6-1 and TRBJ1-1; possible D gene TRBD1, 5 bases. Germline assignment: CDR1 MNHNS and CDR2 SASEGT. The CDR3 sequence is 14 residues long. With 7 bases removed from V and 3 bases from J, the gap between germline ends came to 15 bases. For the CDR3, the DNA is TGTGCCAGCACCTCTTGGGGGGGGGACACTGAAGCTTTCTTT. Its translation: CASTSWGGDTEAFF.

This clonotype was seen repeatedly, ten times or more. This chain joins TRBV4-1 and TRBJ1-3, with D hard to call. The CDR3 contains 15 residues. Germline CDR1 MGHRA, CDR2 YSYEKL. Trimming left V 5 bases short and J 0 bases short, with 11 bases between. This CDR3 reads CASSSLIYSGNTIYF. The CDR3 DNA sequence: TGCGCCAGCAGCTCATTGATCTACTCTGGAAACACCATATATTTT.

In this sample, this clonotype turned up many times. This rearrangement joins TRBV20-1 to TRBJ1-4; D not certain. The V gene's germline CDR1 is DFQATT and CDR2 SNEGSKA (reference sequence). The V end lost 6 bases, the J end lost 4 bases, and 12 bases lay between the germline ends. The CDR3 is 13 residues long. The CDR3 here is CSATPTRNEKLFF. The DNA for the CDR3 is TGCAGTGCCACCCCCACCCGTAATGAAAAACTGTTTTTT.

V is TRBV4-1 and J is TRBJ2-1; D perhaps matches TRBD1 (6 bases). Trimming took 5 bases from V and 5 from J, leaving 16 bases between them. The germline V gene has CDR1 MGHRA and CDR2 YSYEKL. The CDR3 extends over 15 amino acids. The CDR3 DNA follows: TGCGCCAGCAGCTACCGCTACTGGACAGACAATGAGCAGTTCTTC. Translating it yields CASSYRYWTDNEQFF.

This clonotype showed up many times. The chain employs TRBV2 and TRBJ2-5, with D uncertain. CDR1 is SNHLY and CDR2 is FYNNEI in the germline V gene. The CDR3 runs 13 residues. The ends were cut back, 4 bases at V and 5 bases at J, with 11 bases in the middle. The CDR3 sequence: CASSVSPRETQYF. CDR3 sequence (DNA): TGTGCCAGCAGTGTCAGCCCAAGGGAGACCCAGTACTTC.

Concerning this clonotype itself: Compared with germline, one end of the junction differs, possibly owing to a read error. This chain connects TRBV18 to TRBJ2-7; 12 nucleotides match TRBD1. The CDR3 has 16 amino acids. Looked up from germline, CDR1 is KGHSH and CDR2 is LQKENI. The CDR3 DNA follows: TGTGTCAGCTCACCAACGGGACAGGGGGCTTCGATTACGGAGTACTTC. It translates to CVSSPTGQGASITEYF. Variable domain in full (rest from reference TRBV18 and TRBJ2-7): NAGVMQNPRHLVRRRGQEARLRCSPMKGHSHVYWYRQLPEEGLKFMVYLQKENIIDESGMPKERFSAEFPKEGPSILRIQQVVRGDSAAYFCVSSPTGQGASITEYFGPGTRLTVT.

The CDR3 nucleotides read TGTGCCAGCAGTTTAGAGGGATGCGAGCAGTACTTC. Its protein product is CASSLEGCEQYF. This rearrangement joins TRBV12-3 or TRBV12-4 to TRBJ2-7; D is undetermined. There are 12 residues in the CDR3. The ends were cut back, 1 base at V and 6 bases at J, with 7 bases in the middle.

This clonotype was seen repeatedly, ten times or more. The chain has TRBV15 and TRBJ2-2; D unresolved. This CDR3 contains 12 residues. Germline V gene data show CDR1 as LNHNV and CDR2 as YYDKDF (reference sequence). The V and J ends lost 5 bases and 3 bases respectively, with 4 bases between them. In DNA form, the CDR3 reads TGTGCCACCAGCGTCCACACCGGGGAGCTGTTTTTT. It yields the protein CATSVHTGELFF. The full variable domain, completed using reference TRBV15 and TRBJ2-2, is DAMVIQNPRYQVTQFGKPVTLSCSQTLNHNVMYWYQQKSSQAPKLLFHYYDKDFNNEADTPDNFQSRRPNTSFCFLDIRSPGLGDTAMYLCATSVHTGELFFGEGSRLTVL.

In this sample, this clonotype turned up many times. V gene TRBV5-8 combines with J gene TRBJ2-7, with 11 bases matching TRBD1. In germline, CDR1 is SGHTS, CDR2 YDEGEE. The CDR3 length is 15 residues. V shed 5 bases, J shed 3 bases, and the junction held 7 bases outside the gene matches. DNA of the CDR3: TGTGCCAGCAGTCTCGGACAGGGGGCAGGCTACGAGCAGTACTTC. As protein: CASSLGQGAGYEQYF.

This clonotype was seen repeatedly, ten times or more. The V and J genes are TRBV28 and TRBJ1-1, with D unclear. Germline assignment: CDR1 MDHEN and CDR2 SYDVKM. Trimming cost V 2 bases and J 1 base, with 8 bases left between them. The CDR3 is 14 amino acids. The chain's CDR3 is CASSLGSANTEAFF. As DNA, the CDR3 is TGTGCCAGCAGTTTAGGATCTGCGAACACTGAAGCTTTCTTT.

This clonotype was counted at least ten times. The gene calls are TRBV7-2 and TRBJ2-7; the D gene is possibly TRBD1 (5 bases). Trimming left V 1 base short and J 3 bases short, with 10 bases between. Per the germline V gene, CDR1 is SGHTA and CDR2 is FQGNSA. CDR3 length equals 14 residues. The CDR3 spells CASSLVKDNYEQYF. The DNA for the CDR3 is TGTGCCAGCAGCTTAGTAAAGGACAACTACGAGCAGTACTTC.

This clonotype was observed a few times. The chain employs TRBV15 and TRBJ2-1, with 13 bases that match TRBD2. This CDR3 has 16 amino acids. The germline V gene has CDR1 LNHNV and CDR2 YYDKDF (reference sequence). The trim removed 1 base at V and 6 bases at J, leaving 3 bases unmatched. Written as DNA, the CDR3 is TGTGCCACCAGCAGAGGACTAGCGGGAGGTGGCAATGAGCAGTTCTTC. This encodes CATSRGLAGGGNEQFF.

This clonotype was found many times. The rearrangement joins TRBV20-1 to TRBJ2-7; either TRBD1 or TRBD2 may fit D (5 bases each). The CDR3 has 15 residues. The V gene's germline CDR1 is DFQATT and CDR2 SNEGSKA (reference sequence). V lost 5 bases and J 2 bases, leaving 19 bases between the germline ends. The CDR3 nucleotides are TGCAGTGCTGGAAACCGGGACCTCCTGCCCTACGAGCAGTACTTC. This translates into CSAGNRDLLPYEQYF.

This clonotype was seen many times. This chain links TRBV3-1 with TRBJ1-3; D is undetermined. CDR3 length: 17 amino acids. V was shortened by 0 bases and J by 0 bases, with 12 bases between the two germline ends. Germline V gene sequence: CDR1 LGHDT, CDR2 YNNKEL (reference sequence). The CDR3 DNA is TGTGCCAGCAGCCAAGACCCCCCGGCGGCCTCTGGAAACACCATATATTTT. It encodes CASSQDPPAASGNTIYF.

This clonotype has only a few counts. The chain recombines TRBV9 with TRBJ2-5; D remains unclear. This CDR3 region has 13 residues. Per germline, CDR1 SGDLS and CDR2 YYNGEE. Trimming took off 2 bases at V and 3 bases at J, with 8 bases between the two ends. The CDR3 loop reads CASSVGREETQYF. As DNA, the CDR3 is TGTGCCAGCAGCGTTGGACGGGAAGAGACCCAGTACTTC. The complete variable domain, with remaining parts taken from reference TRBV9 and TRBJ2-5, reads DSGVTQTPKHLITATGQRVTLRCSPRSGDLSVYWYQQSLDQGLQFLIQYYNGEERAKGNILERFSAQQFPDLHSELNLSSLELGDSALYFCASSVGREETQYFGPGTRLLVL.

The chain has TRBV7-9 and TRBJ2-2; D uncertain. V was cut by 5 bases and J by 4 bases, with 17 bases left in between. Germline V gene lookup returns CDR1 SEHNR and CDR2 FQNEAQ (reference sequence). The CDR3 has 16 residues. The CDR3 DNA sequence: TGTGCCAGCAGCCCCAAGGGCGGAGTCGGCACCGGGGAGCTGTTTTTT. Amino acid sequence: CASSPKGGVGTGELFF. The whole variable domain, remainder taken from reference TRBV7-9 and TRBJ2-2, is DTGVSQNPRHKITKRGQNVTFRCDPISEHNRLYWYRQTLGQGPEFLTYFQNEAQLEKSRLLSDRFSAERPKGSFSTLEIQRTEQGDSAMYLCASSPKGGVGTGELFFGEGSRLTVL.

This clonotype was recorded at least ten times. The chain links TRBV11-2 to TRBJ2-6; either TRBD1 or TRBD2 may fit D (5 bases each). Germline CDR1 reads SGHAT; CDR2 reads FQNNGV. The CDR3 is made up of 18 amino acids. Between the trimmed V and J ends, which lost 1 base and 0 bases, there was a span of 13 bases. CDR3 loop: CASSLGPGPFSGANVLTF. CDR3 coding DNA: TGTGCCAGCAGCTTAGGCCCGGGACCTTTCTCTGGGGCCAACGTCCTGACTTTC. The full variable domain, with the rest looked up from reference TRBV11-2 and TRBJ2-6, is EAGVAQSPRYKIIEKRQSVAFWCNPISGHATLYWYQQILGQGPKLLIQFQNNGVVDDSQLPKDRFSAERLKGVDSTLKIQPAKLEDSAVYLCASSLGPGPFSGANVLTFGAGSRLTVL.

This clonotype was picked up many times. The chain uses TRBV28 and TRBJ2-5, with TRBD2 matching 10 bases. Germline V gives CDR1 MDHEN, CDR2 SYDVKM. The V gene end was trimmed by 6 bases and the J gene end by 0 bases; junction bases not matched to a gene: 4. CDR3 length: 15 residues. This chain's CDR3 is CASRKLAGYQETQYF. The CDR3, as DNA: TGTGCCAGCAGGAAACTAGCGGGATACCAAGAGACCCAGTACTTC.

This clonotype was observed a few times. The V gene is TRBV20-1, the J gene TRBJ1-1; D gene uncertain. The V gene lost 6 bases and the J gene lost 2 bases, with 16 bases spanning the gap. The CDR3 runs 14 residues. Germline values: CDR1 DFQATT, CDR2 SNEGSKA (reference sequence). CDR3 in DNA: TGCAGTGCCTATCGGGATTACTATAACACTGAAGCTTTCTTT. Amino acids: CSAYRDYYNTEAFF.

In this sample, this clonotype turned up many times. V gene TRBV11-2 combines with J gene TRBJ2-7, with TRBD1 as a possible D gene (5 bases). Germline values: CDR1 SGHAT, CDR2 FQNNGV. The CDR3 is made up of 14 amino acids. Trimming shortened V by 5 bases and J by 5 bases, and 16 bases separated the two germline ends. The DNA for the CDR3 is TGTGCCAGCAGCCATCCAGGGCTTACCAACGAGCAGTACTTC. Translating gives CASSHPGLTNEQYF.

This clonotype was counted at least ten times. At one end, the junction sequence differs from germline, possibly due to a read error. The chain employs TRBV5-6 and TRBJ2-5, with D tentatively TRBD2 (6 bases). In germline, CDR1 is SGHDT, CDR2 YYEEEE. This CDR3 region has 14 residues. CDR3 nucleotide sequence: TGTGCCAGCCGAGAAGGAGGGTACCAAAAGACCCAGTACTTC. This sequence encodes CASREGGYQKTQYF.

The gene calls are TRBV19 and TRBJ2-5; D unclear. The CDR3 has 14 residues. Looked up from germline, CDR1 is LNHDA and CDR2 is SQIVND (reference sequence). V was clipped by 2 bases and J by 1 base, with 8 bases between them. The CDR3 region is CASSITAPQETQYF. In DNA form, the CDR3 reads TGTGCCAGTAGTATAACGGCACCCCAAGAGACCCAGTACTTC.

The chain carries TRBV6-1 and TRBJ1-2; 7 bases are a match to TRBD1. The CDR3 is 16 residues long. V lost 6 bases and J lost 1; bases outside the gene matches: 11. The germline gives CDR1 MNHNS, CDR2 SASEGT. The DNA for the CDR3 is TGTGCCAGCAGCGCGCGACAGGGCCTAAGTAACTATGGCTACACCTTC. Protein product: CASSARQGLSNYGYTF.